These 7 T cell receptor beta chains came from one sample sequenced in a study of blood T cell repertoires in COVID-19 (dated by TCRdb to 2020 to 2022). Receptor amplification or capture employed the immunoSEQ multiplex PCR assay. TCRdb obtained this table from immuneACCESS and retained in-frame rearrangements with V and J assigned. These tables miss some clones; where compared with another copy, unresolved V genes account for less than half of the shortfall, and the remainder is unexplained. The sample table shows fewer than 350,000 clones, and 90% are seen once. The ten largest clones add up to approximately 1.5% of the sample. The sample taken for sequencing was PBMCs or T cells enriched from blood (not recorded which). These receptors all stem from a woman under 30 with acute COVID-19.

This chain joins TRBV13 and TRBJ2-5; 10 bases match TRBD2. CDR3 size: 14 residues. Per germline, CDR1 PRHDT and CDR2 FYEKMQ (reference sequence). V shed 5 bases, J shed 4 bases, and the junction held 4 bases outside the gene matches. CDR3 loop: CASSIAGGRETQYF. The CDR3 DNA follows: TGTGCCAGCAGCATAGCGGGAGGTCGAGAGACCCAGTACTTC.

On this clone: The same CDR3 also results from other DNA sequences found in this sample. The V call is TRBV28, the J call TRBJ2-3; 9 bases are a match to TRBD2. The CDR3 totals 14 residues. Germline CDR1 and CDR2: MDHEN and SYDVKM. The V gene end was trimmed by 2 bases and the J gene end by 6 bases; junction bases not matched to a gene: 3. CDR3 sequence reads: CASSLAGGPDTQYF. The DNA of the CDR3 is TGTGCCAGCAGTTTAGCGGGAGGGCCCGATACGCAGTATTTT.

The chain has TRBV6-2 or TRBV6-3 and TRBJ1-2, with TRBD1 matching over 7 bases. Germline V gene data show CDR1 as MNHEY and CDR2 as SVGEGT. The CDR3 covers 14 residues. Losses at the gene ends were 6 bases for V and 5 bases for J; bases not matched to a gene: 9. CDR3 residues: CASSLQGSLYGYTF. The CDR3 DNA is TGTGCCAGCAGCCTACAGGGGTCCCTATATGGCTACACCTTC.

This sequence joins TRBV3-1 (or the pseudogene TRBV3-2) and TRBJ1-5; no clear D gene. This CDR3 comprises 13 residues. CDR1 LGHDT and CDR2 YNNKEL come from the germline V gene (reference sequence). Trimming left V 4 bases short and J 0 bases short, with 4 bases between. The CDR3 nucleotides are TGTGCCAGCAGCCTTAATAGCAATCAGCCCCAGCATTTT. Translated, it gives CASSLNSNQPQHF.

This rearrangement joins TRBV19 to TRBJ2-5, with 9 bases matching TRBD1. V shed 3 bases, J shed 4 bases, and the junction held 6 bases outside the gene matches. Germline loops: CDR1 LNHDA, CDR2 SQIVND (reference sequence). The CDR3 consists of 15 residues. The CDR3 spells CASSIGQGRLETQYF. The CDR3 DNA sequence: TGTGCCAGTAGTATCGGACAGGGGCGGTTAGAGACCCAGTACTTC.

This clone was seen just once. V gene TRBV30 combines with J gene TRBJ1-5; TRBD1 matches 7 bases. This CDR3 has 13 amino acids. Trimming removed 4 bases from V and 8 bases from J; junction bases left unmatched: 8. Looked up from germline, CDR1 is GTSNPN and CDR2 is SVGIG (reference sequence). The CDR3 protein is CAWTRDSREPQHF. CDR3 sequence (DNA): TGTGCCTGGACCAGGGACAGCCGAGAGCCCCAGCATTTT. The full variable domain, in which reference TRBV30 and TRBJ1-5 provide the parts outside the CDR3, is SQTIHQWPATLVQPVGSPLSLECTVEGTSNPNLYWYRQAAGRGLQLLFYSVGIGQISSEVPQNLSASRPQDRQFILSSKKLLLSDSGFYLCAWTRDSREPQHFGDGTRLSIL.

V is TRBV2 and J is TRBJ1-3; 7 positions agree with TRBD1. The length of the CDR3 is 18 residues. J lost 1 base, V lost 2 bases, and 11 bases had no gene match. Germline V gene sequence: CDR1 SNHLY, CDR2 FYNNEI. As DNA, the CDR3 is TGTGCCAGCAGTGAATGGGGTGACAGGGAACTGTCTGGAAACACCATATATTTT. Translated: CASSEWGDRELSGNTIYF.